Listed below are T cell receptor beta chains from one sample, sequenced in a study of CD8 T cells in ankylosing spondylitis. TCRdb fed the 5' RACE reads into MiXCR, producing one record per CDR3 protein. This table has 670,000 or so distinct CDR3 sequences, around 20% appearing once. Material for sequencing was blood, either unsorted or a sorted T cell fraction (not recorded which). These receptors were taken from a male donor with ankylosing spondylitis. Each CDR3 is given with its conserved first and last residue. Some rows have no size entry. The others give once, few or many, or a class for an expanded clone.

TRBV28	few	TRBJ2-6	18	CASSLYWSGSSGANVLTF
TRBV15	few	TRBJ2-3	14	CATSRTGKTDTQYF
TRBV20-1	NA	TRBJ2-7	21	CSARPHSIGGGPVAGSYEQYF
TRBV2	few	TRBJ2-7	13	CASSPGFSYEQYF
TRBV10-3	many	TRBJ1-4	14	CASSPGQRNEKLFF
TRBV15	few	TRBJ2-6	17	CATSRGRSRGTANVLTF
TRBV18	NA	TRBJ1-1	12	CASSPQLTEAFF
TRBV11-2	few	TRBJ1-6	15	CASSPGQGNGSPLHF
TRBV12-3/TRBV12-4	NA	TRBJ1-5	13	CASSLKENQPQHF
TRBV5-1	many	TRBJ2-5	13	CASSLDIRETQYF
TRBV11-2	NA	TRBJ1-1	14	CASSLDLTNTEAFF
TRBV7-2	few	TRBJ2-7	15	CASSPTGSPSYEQYF
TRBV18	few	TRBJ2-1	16	CASSPLAGRAGNEQFF
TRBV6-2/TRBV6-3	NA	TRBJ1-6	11	CASSGGSPLHF
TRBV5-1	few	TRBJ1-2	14	CASSLWGDRDGYTF
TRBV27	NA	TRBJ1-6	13	CASSFYAGQFLHF
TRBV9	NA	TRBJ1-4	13	CASSVAGNGKLFF
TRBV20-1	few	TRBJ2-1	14	CSASPAGRGNEQFF
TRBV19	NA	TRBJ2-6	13	CASSTNGANVLTF
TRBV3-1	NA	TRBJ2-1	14	CASSQGQWVWEQFF
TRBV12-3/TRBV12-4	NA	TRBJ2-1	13	CASSLKLPRVEFF
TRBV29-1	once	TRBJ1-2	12	CSVRDRDYGYTF
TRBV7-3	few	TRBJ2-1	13	CASSLTHRYKQFF
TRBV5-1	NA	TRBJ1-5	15	CASSLGGERDQPQHF
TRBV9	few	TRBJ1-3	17	CASSVTATESSGNTIYF
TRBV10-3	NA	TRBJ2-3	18	CAISEATLAGGRTDTQYF
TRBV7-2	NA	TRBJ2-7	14	CASSSRSGSYEQYF
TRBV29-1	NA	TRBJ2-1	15	CSVEGLSGQGNEQFF
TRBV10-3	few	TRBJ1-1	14	CAISWTGANTEAFF
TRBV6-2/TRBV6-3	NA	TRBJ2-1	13	CASSWQGYNEQFF
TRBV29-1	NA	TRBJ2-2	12	CSVTTNTGELFF
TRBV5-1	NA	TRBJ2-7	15	CASSVKTGGVYEQYF
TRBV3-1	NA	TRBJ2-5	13	CASSQVGMETQYF
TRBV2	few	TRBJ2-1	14	CASDWDPLIGEQFF
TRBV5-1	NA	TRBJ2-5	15	CASSLTTGGGETQYF
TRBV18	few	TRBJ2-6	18	CASSPAPGGSAGANVLTF
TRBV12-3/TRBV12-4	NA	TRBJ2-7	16	CASSLGKSTLTYEQYF
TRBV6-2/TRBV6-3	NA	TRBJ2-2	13	CASSWADTGELFF
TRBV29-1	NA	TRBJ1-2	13	CSVVADSIYGYTF
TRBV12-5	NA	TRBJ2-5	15	CASRGVAETDETQYF
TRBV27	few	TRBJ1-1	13	CASHAGGRTEAFF
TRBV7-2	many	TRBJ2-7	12	CASSLTGEEQYF
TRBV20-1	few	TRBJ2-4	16	CSASKGGDLAKNIQYF
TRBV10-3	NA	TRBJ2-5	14	CAISEWAGSGTQYF
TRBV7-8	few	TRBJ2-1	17	CASSLGASGGYYNEQFF
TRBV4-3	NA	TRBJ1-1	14	CASRQAGGAGEAFF
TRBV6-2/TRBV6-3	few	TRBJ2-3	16	CASSYSTRGAPDTQYF
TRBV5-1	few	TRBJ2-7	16	CASSPGVNRGSYEQYF
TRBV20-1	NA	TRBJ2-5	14	CSARDRGGLVPQYF
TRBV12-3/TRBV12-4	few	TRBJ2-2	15	CASSLGLAGVGELFF
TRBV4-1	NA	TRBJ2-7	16	CASSQAPGTGGYEQYF
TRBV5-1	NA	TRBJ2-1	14	CASSLVLSYNEQFF
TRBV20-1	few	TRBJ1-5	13	CSAISWDNQPQHF
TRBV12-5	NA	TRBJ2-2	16	CASGHGQGSYTGELFF
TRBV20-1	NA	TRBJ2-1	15	CSASLAPGAGARQFF
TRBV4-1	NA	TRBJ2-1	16	CASSQDWRTPYNEQFF
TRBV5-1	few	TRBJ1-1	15	CASSSRRGEIPEAFF
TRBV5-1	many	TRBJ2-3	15	CASSGMWGNTDTQYF
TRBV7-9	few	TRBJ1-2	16	CASSPTGASGRYGYTF
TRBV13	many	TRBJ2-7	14	CASSSSGTSYEQYF